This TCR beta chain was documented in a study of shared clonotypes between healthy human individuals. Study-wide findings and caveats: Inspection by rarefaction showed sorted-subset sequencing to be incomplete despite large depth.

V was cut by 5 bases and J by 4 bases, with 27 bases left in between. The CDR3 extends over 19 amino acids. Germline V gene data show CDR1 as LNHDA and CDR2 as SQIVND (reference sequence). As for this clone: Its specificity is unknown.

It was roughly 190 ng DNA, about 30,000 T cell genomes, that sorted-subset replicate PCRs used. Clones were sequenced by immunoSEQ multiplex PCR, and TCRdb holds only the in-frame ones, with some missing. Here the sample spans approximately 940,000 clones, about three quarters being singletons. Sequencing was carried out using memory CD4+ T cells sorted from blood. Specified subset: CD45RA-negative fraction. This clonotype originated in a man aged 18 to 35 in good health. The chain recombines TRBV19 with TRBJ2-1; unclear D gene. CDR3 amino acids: CASSSLEWGLNIRYNEQFF. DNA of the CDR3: TGTGCCAGTAGTTCTCTGGAATGGGGTCTCAATATTCGTTACAATGAGCAGTTCTTC.